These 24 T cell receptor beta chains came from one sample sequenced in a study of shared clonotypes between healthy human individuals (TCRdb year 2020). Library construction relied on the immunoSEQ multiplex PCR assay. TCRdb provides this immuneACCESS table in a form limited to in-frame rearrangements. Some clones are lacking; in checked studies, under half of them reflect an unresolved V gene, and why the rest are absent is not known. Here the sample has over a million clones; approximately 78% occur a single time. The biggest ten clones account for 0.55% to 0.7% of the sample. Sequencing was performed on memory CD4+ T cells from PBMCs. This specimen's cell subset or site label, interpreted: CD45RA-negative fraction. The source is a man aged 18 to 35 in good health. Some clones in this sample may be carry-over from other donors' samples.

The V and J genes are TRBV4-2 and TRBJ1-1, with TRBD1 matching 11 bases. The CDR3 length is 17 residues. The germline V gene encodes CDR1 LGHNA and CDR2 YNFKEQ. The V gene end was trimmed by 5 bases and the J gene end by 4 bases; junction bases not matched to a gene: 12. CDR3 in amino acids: CASSTVLGQGAVTEAFF. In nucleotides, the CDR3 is TGTGCCAGCAGCACCGTCCTTGGACAGGGGGCGGTCACTGAAGCTTTCTTT.

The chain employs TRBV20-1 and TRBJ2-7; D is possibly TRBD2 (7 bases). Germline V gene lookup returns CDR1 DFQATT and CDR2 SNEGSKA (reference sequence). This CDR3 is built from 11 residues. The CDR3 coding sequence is TGCAGGGCGGCGGGGGCTAACGAGCAGTACTTC. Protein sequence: CRAAGANEQYF.

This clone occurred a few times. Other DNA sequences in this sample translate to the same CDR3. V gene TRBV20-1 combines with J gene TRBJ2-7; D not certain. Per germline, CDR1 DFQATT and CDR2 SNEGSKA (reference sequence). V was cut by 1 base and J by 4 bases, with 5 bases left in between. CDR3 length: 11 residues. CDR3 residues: CSARVTYEQYF. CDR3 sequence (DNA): TGCAGTGCTAGAGTAACTTACGAGCAGTACTTC.

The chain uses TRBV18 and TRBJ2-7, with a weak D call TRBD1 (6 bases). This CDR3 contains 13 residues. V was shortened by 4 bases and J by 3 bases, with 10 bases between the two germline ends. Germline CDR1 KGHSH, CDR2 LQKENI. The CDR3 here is CASSLGQNYEQYF. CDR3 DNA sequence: TGTGCCAGCTCACTTGGACAGAACTACGAGCAGTACTTC.

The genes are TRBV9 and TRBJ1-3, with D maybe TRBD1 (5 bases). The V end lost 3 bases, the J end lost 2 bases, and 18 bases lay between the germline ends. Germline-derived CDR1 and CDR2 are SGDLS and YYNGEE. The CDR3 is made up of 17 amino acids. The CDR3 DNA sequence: TGTGCCAGCAGCGCGCAGGGTACCCTCCAGGCTGGAAACACCATATATTTT. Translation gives CASSAQGTLQAGNTIYF.

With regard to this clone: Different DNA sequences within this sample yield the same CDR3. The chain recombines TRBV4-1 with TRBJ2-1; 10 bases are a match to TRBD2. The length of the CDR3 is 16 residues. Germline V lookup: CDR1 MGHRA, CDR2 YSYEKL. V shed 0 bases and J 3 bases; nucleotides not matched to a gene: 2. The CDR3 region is CASSQEGLAVYNEQFF. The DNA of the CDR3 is TGCGCCAGCAGCCAAGAAGGACTAGCGGTCTACAATGAGCAGTTCTTC.

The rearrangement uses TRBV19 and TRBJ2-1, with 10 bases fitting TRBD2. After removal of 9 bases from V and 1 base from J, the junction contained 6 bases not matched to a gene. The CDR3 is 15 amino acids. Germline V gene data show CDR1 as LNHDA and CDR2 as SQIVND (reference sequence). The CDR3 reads CASLNSGRSYNEQFF. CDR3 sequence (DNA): TGTGCCAGCCTGAATAGCGGGAGGTCCTACAATGAGCAGTTCTTC.

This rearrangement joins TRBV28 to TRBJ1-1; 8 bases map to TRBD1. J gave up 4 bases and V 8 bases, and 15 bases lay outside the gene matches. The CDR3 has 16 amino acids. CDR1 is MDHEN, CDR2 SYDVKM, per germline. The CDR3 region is CASSAPTRGLGTEAFF. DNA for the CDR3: TGTGCCAGCTCAGCCCCTACCAGGGGGCTCGGCACTGAAGCTTTCTTT. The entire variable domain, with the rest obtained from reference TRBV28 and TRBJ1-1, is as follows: DVKVTQSSRYLVKRTGEKVFLECVQDMDHENMFWYRQDPGLGLRLIYFSYDVKMKEKGDIPEGYSVSREKKERFSLILESASTNQTSMYLCASSAPTRGLGTEAFFGQGTRLTVV.

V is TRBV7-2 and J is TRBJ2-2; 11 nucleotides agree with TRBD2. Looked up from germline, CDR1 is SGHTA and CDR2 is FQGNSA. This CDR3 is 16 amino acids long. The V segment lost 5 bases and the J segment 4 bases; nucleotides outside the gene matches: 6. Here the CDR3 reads CASSPEGTSGTGELFF. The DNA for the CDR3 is TGTGCCAGCAGCCCAGAGGGGACTAGCGGCACCGGGGAGCTGTTTTTT.

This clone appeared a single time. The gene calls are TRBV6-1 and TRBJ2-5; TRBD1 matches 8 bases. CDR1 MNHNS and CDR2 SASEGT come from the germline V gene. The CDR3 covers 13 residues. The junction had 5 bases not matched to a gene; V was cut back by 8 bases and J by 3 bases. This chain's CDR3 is CASGDRWEETQYF. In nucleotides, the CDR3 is TGTGCCAGCGGGGACAGGTGGGAAGAGACCCAGTACTTC.

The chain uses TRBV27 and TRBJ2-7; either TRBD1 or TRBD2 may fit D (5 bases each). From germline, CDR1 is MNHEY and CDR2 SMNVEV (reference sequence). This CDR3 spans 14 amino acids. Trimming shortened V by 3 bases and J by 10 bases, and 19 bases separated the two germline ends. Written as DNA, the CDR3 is TGTGCCAGCAGTTTTCATGGGGGATACAGGCTTCAGTACTTC. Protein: CASSFHGGYRLQYF.

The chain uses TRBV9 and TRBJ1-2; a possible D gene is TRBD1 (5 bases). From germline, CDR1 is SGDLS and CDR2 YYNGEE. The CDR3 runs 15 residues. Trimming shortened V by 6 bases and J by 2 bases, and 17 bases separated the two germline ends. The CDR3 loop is CASNLGGGANYGYTF. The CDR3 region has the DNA TGTGCCAGCAACCTGGGGGGTGGGGCGAACTATGGCTACACCTTC. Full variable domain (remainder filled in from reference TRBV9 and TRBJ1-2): DSGVTQTPKHLITATGQRVTLRCSPRSGDLSVYWYQQSLDQGLQFLIQYYNGEERAKGNILERFSAQQFPDLHSELNLSSLELGDSALYFCASNLGGGANYGYTFGSGTRLTVV.

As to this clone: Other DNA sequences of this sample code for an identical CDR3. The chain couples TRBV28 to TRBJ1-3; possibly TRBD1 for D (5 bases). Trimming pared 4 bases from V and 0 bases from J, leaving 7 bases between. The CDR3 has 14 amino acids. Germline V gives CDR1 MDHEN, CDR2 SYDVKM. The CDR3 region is CASSSGFSGNTIYF. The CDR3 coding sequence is TGTGCCAGCAGTTCAGGGTTCTCTGGAAACACCATATATTTT.

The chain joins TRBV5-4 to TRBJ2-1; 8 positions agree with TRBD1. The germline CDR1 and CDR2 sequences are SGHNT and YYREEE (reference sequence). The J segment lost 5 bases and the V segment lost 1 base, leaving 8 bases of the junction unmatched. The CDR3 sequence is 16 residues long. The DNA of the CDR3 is TGTGCCAGCAGCTTGAACAGGGGGGCCAACCACAATGAGCAGTTCTTC. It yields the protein CASSLNRGANHNEQFF.

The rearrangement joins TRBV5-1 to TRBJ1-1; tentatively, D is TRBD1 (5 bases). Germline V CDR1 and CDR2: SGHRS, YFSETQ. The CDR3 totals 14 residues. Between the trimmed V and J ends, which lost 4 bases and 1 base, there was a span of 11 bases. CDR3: CASSPPGENTEAFF. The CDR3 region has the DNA TGCGCCAGCAGCCCCCCGGGGGAGAACACTGAAGCTTTCTTT.

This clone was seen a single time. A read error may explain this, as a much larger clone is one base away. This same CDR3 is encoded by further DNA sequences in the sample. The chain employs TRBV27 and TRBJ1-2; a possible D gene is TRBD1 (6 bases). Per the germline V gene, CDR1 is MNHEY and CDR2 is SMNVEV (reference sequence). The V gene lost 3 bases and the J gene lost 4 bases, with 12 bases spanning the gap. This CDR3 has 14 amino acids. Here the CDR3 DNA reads TGTGCCAGCAGTTTGGGGGGCCAGGGCTATGGCTACACCTTC. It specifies CASSLGGQGYGYTF.

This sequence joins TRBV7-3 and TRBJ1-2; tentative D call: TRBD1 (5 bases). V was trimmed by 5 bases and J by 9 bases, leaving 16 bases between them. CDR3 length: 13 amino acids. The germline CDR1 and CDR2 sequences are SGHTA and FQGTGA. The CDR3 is CASSPGQGVSYTF. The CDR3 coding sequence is TGTGCCAGCAGCCCCGGTCAGGGCGTAAGCTACACCTTC.

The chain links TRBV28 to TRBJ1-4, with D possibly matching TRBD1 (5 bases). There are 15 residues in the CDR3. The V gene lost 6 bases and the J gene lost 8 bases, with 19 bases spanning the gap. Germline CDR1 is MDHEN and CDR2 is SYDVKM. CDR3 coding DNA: TGTGCCAGCAGCAGGGAGTGGGACTGGGGCGAAAAACTGTTTTTT. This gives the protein CASSREWDWGEKLFF. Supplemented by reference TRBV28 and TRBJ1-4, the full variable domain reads DVKVTQSSRYLVKRTGEKVFLECVQDMDHENMFWYRQDPGLGLRLIYFSYDVKMKEKGDIPEGYSVSREKKERFSLILESASTNQTSMYLCASSREWDWGEKLFFGSGTQLSVL.

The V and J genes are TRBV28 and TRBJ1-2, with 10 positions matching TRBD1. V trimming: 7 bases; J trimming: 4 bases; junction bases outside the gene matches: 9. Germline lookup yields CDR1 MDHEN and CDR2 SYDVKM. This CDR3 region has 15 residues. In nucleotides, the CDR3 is TGTGCCAGCAATGATCCGGGACAGGGGCCCTATGGCTACACCTTC. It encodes CASNDPGQGPYGYTF.

CDR3 sequence reads: CASSYLQDNSGNTIYF. In nucleotides, the CDR3 is TGTGCCAGCAGTTACCTCCAGGACAACTCTGGAAACACCATATATTTT. The rearrangement links TRBV6-6 to TRBJ1-3, with a weak D call TRBD1 (5 bases). Germline-derived CDR1 and CDR2 are MNHNY and SVGAGI (reference sequence). Trimming stripped 2 bases from V and 0 bases from J, with 11 bases between. The CDR3 has 16 residues.

Here the CDR3 DNA reads TGTGCCAGCAGTTTATCCGGGGCGCAGGGGACCCAGTACTTC. Amino acid sequence: CASSLSGAQGTQYF. This chain uses TRBV28 with TRBJ2-5, with D perhaps being TRBD1 or TRBD2 (5 bases each). CDR1 MDHEN and CDR2 SYDVKM come from the germline V gene. V lost 1 base and J 7 bases, leaving 13 bases between the germline ends. The CDR3 is made up of 14 amino acids.

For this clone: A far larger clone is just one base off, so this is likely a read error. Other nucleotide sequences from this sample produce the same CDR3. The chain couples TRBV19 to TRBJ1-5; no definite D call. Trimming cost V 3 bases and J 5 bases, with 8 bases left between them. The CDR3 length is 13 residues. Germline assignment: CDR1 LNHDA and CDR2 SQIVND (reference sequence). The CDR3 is CASSMGRDQPQHF. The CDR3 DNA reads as TGTGCCAGTAGTATGGGGAGGGATCAGCCCCAGCATTTT.

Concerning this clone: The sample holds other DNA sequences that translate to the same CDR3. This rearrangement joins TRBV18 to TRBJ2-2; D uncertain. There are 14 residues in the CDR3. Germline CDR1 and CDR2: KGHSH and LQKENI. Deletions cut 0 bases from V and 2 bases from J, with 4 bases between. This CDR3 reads CASSPPGNTGELFF. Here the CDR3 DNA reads TGTGCCAGCTCACCACCCGGAAACACCGGGGAGCTGTTTTTT.

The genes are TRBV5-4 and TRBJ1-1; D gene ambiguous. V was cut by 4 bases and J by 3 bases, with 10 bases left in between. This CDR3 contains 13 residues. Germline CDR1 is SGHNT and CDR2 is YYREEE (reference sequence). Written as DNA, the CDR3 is TGTGCCAGCAGCCTGGACGGCCACACTGAAGCTTTCTTT. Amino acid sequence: CASSLDGHTEAFF.